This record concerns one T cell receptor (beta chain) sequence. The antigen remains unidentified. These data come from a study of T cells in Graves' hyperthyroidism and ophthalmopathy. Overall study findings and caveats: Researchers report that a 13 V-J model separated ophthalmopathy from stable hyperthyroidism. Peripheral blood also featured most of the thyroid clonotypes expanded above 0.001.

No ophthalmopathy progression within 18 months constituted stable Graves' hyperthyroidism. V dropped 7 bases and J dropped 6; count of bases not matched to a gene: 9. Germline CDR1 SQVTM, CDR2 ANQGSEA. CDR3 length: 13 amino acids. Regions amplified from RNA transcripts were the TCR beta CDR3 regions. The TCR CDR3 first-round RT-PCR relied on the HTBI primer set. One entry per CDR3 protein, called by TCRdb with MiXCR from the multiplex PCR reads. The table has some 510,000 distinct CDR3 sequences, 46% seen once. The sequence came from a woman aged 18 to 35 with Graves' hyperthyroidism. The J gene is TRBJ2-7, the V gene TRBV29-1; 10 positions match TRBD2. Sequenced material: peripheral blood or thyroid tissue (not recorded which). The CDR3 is CSAQRLAGAEQYF. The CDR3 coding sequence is TGCAGCGCCCAACGGCTAGCGGGAGCCGAGCAGTACTTC.